The clone carrying this T cell receptor beta chain was counted many times. The antigen is undetermined. Using its own MiXCR run on the 5' RACE reads, TCRdb lists one record per CDR3 protein. The table has some 710,000 distinct CDR3 sequences, around 5.7% seen once; the top ten hold approximately 1.6%. With 0 bases clipped from V and 4 bases from J, the junction kept 4 bases outside the gene matches. The CDR3 has 15 amino acids. Germline lookup yields CDR1 LGHDT and CDR2 YNNKEL (reference sequence). Donors were all healthy Caucasians. This record comes from a study of identical twins. Findings and limits, study-wide: While abundant cord blood beta clonotypes carried fewer insertions, memory repertoires showed no such pattern.

What was sequenced was naive T cells sorted from blood. The chain is built from TRBV3-1 and TRBJ2-3; 7 bases line up with TRBD2. This TCR was sampled from a man between 18 and 29 years old in good health. The CDR3 protein is CASSQDPGRADTQYF. The CDR3 DNA follows: TGTGCCAGCAGCCAAGACCCAGGGAGGGCAGATACGCAGTATTTT.